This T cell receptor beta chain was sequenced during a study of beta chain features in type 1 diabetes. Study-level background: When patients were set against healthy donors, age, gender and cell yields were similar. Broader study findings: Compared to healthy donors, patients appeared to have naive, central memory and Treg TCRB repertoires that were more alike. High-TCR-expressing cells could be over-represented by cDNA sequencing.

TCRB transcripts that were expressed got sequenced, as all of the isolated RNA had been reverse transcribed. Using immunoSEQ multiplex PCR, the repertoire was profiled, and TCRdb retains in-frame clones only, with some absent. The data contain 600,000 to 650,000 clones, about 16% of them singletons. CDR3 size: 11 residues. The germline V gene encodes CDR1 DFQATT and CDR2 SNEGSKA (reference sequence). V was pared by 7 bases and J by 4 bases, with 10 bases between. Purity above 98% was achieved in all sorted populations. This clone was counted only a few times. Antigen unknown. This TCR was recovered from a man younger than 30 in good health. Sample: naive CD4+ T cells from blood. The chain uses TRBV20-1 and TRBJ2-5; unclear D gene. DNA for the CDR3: TGCAGTGGAATTAAGAGAGAGACCCAGTACTTC. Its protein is CSGIKRETQYF.